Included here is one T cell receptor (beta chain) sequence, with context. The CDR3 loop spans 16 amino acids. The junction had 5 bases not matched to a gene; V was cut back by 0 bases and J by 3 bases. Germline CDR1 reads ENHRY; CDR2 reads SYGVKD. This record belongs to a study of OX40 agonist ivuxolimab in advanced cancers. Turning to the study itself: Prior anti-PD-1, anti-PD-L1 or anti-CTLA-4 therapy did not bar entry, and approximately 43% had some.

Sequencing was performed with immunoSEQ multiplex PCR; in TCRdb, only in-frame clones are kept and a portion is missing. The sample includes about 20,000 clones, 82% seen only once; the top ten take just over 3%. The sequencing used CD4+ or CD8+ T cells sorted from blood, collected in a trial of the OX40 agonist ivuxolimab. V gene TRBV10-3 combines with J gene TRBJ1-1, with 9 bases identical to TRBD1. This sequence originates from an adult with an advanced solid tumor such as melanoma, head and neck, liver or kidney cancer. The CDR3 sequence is CAISESGTGIDTEAFF. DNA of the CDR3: TGTGCCATCAGTGAGTCAGGGACAGGGATCGACACTGAAGCTTTCTTT.